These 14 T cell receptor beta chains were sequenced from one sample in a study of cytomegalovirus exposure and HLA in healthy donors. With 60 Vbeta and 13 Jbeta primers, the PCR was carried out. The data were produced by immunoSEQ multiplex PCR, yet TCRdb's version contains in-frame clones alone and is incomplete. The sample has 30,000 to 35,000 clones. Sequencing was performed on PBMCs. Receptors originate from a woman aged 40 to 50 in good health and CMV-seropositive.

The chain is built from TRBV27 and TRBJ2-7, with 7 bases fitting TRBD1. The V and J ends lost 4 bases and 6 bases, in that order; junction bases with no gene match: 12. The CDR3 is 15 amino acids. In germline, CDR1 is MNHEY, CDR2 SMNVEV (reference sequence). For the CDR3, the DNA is TGTGCCAGCAGTTCCCACGACAGGGTCTTCTCCGAGCAGTACTTC. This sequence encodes CASSSHDRVFSEQYF.

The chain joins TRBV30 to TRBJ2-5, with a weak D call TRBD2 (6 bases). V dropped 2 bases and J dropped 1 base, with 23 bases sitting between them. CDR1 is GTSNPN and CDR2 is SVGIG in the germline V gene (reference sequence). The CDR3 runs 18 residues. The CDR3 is CAWSSPMSDSGVQETQYF. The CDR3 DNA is TGTGCCTGGAGTAGCCCTATGAGCGACTCGGGGGTCCAAGAGACCCAGTACTTC.

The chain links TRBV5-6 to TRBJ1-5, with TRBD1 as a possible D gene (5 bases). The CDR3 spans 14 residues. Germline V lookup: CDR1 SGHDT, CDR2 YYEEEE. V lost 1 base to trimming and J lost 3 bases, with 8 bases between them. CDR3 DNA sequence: TGTGCCAGCAGCTTGCGGGGGGTCAATCAGCCCCAGCATTTT. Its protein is CASSLRGVNQPQHF. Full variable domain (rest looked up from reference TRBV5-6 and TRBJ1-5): DAGVTQSPTHLIKTRGQQVTLRCSPKSGHDTVSWYQQALGQGPQFIFQYYEEEERQRGNFPDRFSGHQFPNYSSELNVNALLLGDSALYLCASSLRGVNQPQHFGDGTRLSIL.

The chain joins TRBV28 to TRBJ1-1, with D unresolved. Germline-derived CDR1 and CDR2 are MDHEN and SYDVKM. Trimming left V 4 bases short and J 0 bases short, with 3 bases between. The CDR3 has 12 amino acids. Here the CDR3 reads CASSSVNTEAFF. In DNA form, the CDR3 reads TGTGCCAGCAGTTCCGTGAACACTGAAGCTTTCTTT.

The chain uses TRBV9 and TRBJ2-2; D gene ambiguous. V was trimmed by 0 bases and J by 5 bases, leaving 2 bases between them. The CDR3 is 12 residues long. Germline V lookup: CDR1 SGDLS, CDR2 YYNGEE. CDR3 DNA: TGTGCCAGCAGCGTAGCTACCGGGGAGCTGTTTTTT. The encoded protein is CASSVATGELFF.

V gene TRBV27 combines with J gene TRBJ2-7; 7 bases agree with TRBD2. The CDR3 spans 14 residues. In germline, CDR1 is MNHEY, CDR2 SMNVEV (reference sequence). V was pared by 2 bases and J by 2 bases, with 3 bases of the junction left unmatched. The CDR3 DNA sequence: TGTGCCAGCAGTTTAGCGGGAGAGACCTACGAGCAGTACTTC. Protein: CASSLAGETYEQYF.

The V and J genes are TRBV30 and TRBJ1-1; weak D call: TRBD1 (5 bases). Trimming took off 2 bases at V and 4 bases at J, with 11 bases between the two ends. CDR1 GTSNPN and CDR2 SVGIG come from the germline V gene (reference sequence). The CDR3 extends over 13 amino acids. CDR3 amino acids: CAWSMGGGTEAFF. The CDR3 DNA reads TGTGCCTGGAGTATGGGGGGAGGCACTGAAGCTTTCTTT.

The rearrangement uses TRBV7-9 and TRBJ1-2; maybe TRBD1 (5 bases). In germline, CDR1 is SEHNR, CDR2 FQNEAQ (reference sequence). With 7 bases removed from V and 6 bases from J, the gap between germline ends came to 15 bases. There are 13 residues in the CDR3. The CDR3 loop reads CASTSTEGDGYTF. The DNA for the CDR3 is TGTGCCAGCACCTCTACTGAAGGGGATGGCTACACCTTC. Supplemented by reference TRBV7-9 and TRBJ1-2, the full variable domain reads DTGVSQNPRHKITKRGQNVTFRCDPISEHNRLYWYRQTLGQGPEFLTYFQNEAQLEKSRLLSDRFSAERPKGSFSTLEIQRTEQGDSAMYLCASTSTEGDGYTFGSGTRLTVV.

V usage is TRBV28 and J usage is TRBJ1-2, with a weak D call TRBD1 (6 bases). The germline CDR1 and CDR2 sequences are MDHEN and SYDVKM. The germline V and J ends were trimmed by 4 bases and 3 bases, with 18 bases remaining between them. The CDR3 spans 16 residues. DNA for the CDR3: TGTGCCAGCAGTTCCCCCTCACAGGGATATGACTATGGCTACACCTTC. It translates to CASSSPSQGYDYGYTF.

The CDR3 nucleotides read TGCGCCAGCAGCGCGCAGGGGCAAGAGACCCAGTACTTC. It codes for CASSAQGQETQYF. The chain combines TRBV5-1 with TRBJ2-5; D is perhaps TRBD1 (6 bases). Trimming took off 4 bases at V and 2 bases at J, with 9 bases between the two ends. The V gene's germline CDR1 is SGHRS and CDR2 YFSETQ. The CDR3 contains 13 residues.

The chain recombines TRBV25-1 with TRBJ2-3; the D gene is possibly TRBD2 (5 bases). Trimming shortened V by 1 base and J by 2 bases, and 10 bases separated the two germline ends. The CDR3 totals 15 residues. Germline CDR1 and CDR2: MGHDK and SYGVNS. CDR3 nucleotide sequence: TGTGCCAGCAGTGAATTTGAGCGGACCACAGATACGCAGTATTTT. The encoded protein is CASSEFERTTDTQYF.

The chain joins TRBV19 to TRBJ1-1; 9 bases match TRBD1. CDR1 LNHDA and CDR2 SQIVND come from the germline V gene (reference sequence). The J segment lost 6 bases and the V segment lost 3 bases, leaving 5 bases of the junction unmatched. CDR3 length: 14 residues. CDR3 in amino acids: CASSMGTGSAEAFF. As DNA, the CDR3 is TGTGCCAGTAGTATGGGGACAGGGTCAGCTGAAGCTTTCTTT. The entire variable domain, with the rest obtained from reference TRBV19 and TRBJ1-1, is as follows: DGGITQSPKYLFRKEGQNVTLSCEQNLNHDAMYWYRQDPGQGLRLIYYSQIVNDFQKGDIAEGYSVSREKKESFPLTVTSAQKNPTAFYLCASSMGTGSAEAFFGQGTRLTVV.

The CDR3 DNA reads TGTGCCAGCAGCTCCCACATCGGGGAGCTGTTTTTT. It codes for CASSSHIGELFF. The rearrangement joins TRBV6-5 to TRBJ2-2; D gene uncertain. In germline, CDR1 is MNHEY, CDR2 SVGAGI. V lost 6 bases, J lost 7 bases, and 9 bases lay in between. This CDR3 has 12 residues.

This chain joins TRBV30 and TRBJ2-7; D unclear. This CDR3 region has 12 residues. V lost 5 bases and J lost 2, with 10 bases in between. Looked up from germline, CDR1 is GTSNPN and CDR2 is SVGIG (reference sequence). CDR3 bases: TGTGCCTGGGGGTGGAGCGCCTACGAGCAGTACTTC. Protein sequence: CAWGWSAYEQYF.